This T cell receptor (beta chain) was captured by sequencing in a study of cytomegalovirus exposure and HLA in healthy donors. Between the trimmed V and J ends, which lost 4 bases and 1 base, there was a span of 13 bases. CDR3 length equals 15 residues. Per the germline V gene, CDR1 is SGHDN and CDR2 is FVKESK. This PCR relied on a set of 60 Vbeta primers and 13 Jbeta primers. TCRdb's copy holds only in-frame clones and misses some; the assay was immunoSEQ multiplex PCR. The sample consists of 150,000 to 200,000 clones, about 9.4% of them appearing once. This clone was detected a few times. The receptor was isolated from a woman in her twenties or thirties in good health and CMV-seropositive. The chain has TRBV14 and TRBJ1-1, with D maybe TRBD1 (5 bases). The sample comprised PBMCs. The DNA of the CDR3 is TGTGCCAGCAGCCCCGGGGGACGGTCGAACACTGAAGCTTTCTTT. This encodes CASSPGGRSNTEAFF. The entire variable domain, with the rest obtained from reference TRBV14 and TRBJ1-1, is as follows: EAGVTQFPSHSVIEKGQTVTLRCDPISGHDNLYWYRRVMGKEIKFLLHFVKESKQDESGMPNNRFLAERTGGTYSTLKVQPAELEDSGVYFCASSPGGRSNTEAFFGQGTRLTVV.